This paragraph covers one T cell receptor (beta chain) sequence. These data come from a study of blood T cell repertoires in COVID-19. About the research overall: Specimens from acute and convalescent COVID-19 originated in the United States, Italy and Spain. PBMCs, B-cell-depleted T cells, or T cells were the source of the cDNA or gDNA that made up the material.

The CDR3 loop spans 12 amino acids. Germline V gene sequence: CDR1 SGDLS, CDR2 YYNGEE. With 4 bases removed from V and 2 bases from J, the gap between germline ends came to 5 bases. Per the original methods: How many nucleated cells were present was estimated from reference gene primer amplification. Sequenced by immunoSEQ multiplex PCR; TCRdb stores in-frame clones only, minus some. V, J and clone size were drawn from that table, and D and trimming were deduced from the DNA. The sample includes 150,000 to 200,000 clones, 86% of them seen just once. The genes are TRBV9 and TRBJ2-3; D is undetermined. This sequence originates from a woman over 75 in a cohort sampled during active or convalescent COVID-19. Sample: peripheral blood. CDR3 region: CASSPNTDTQYF. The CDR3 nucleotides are TGTGCCAGCAGCCCCAACACAGATACGCAGTATTTT.